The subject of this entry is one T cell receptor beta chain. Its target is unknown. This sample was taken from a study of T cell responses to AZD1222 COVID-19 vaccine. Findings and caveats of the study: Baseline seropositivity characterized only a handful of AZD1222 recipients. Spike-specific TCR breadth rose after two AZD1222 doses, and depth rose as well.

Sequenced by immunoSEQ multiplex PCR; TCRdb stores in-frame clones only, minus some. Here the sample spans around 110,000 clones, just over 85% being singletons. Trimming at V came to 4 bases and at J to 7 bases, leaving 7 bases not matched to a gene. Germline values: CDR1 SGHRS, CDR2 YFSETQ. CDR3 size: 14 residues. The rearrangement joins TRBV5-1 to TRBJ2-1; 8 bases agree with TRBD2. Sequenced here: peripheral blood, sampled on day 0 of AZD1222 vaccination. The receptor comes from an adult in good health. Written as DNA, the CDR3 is TGCGCCAGCAGCCCGGGACTAGAGGGAAATGAGCAGTTCTTC. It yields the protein CASSPGLEGNEQFF. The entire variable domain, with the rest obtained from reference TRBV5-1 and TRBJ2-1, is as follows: KAGVTQTPRYLIKTRGQQVTLSCSPISGHRSVSWYQQTPGQGLQFLFEYFSETQRNKGNFPGRFSGRQFSNSRSEMNVSTLELGDSALYLCASSPGLEGNEQFFGPGTRLTVL.